This TCR beta chain was recorded in a study of CD8+ T cells in alopecia areata. Study-wide points: Among the top 100, expanded CD8+ clones, as well as scalp clonality, were significantly decreased by tofacitinib. Possibly as an HLA-related effect, TCR sharing across patients appeared less clear than in mice.

This clone has more than one count but fewer than ten. Its antigen is currently unknown. Treatment noted: oral pan-JAK inhibitor, 5-10 mg twice daily. Extraction of RNA preceded its reverse transcription into cDNA, which served as the sequencing template. The method was immunoSEQ multiplex PCR; TCRdb's version includes in-frame clones alone and lacks a portion of them. This repertoire shows about 40,000 clones, more than 90% found once; its top ten account for approximately 17%. This CDR3 has 15 residues. V dropped 2 bases and J dropped 7; count of bases not matched to a gene: 4. Germline CDR1 is SGHNT and CDR2 is YYREEE (reference sequence).

The specimen comprised CD8+ T cells sorted from blood, sampled at week 24, from a patient treated with tofacitinib. The gene calls are TRBV5-4 and TRBJ2-1; TRBD2 matches at 12 bases. This clonotype originated in a human donor with alopecia areata. This chain's CDR3 is CASSFTSGGWNEQFF. Here the CDR3 DNA reads TGTGCCAGCAGCTTTACTAGCGGGGGGTGGAATGAGCAGTTCTTC.